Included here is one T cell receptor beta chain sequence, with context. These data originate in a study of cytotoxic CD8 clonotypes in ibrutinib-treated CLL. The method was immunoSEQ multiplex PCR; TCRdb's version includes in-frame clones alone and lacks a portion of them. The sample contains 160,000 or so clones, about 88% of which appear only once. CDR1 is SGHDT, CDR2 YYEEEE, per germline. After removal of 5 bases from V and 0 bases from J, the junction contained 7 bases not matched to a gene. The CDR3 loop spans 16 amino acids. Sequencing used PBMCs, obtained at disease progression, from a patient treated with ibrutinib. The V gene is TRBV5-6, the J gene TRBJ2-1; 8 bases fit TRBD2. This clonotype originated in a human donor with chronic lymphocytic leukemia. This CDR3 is CASSEAGGNSYNEQFF. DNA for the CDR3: TGTGCCAGCAGTGAGGCGGGAGGTAACTCCTACAATGAGCAGTTCTTC.